This T cell receptor beta chain was sequenced for a study of blood T cell repertoires in COVID-19. The CDR3 is 15 amino acids. Germline V CDR1 and CDR2: SGDLS, YYNGEE. With 3 bases removed from V and 2 bases from J, the gap between germline ends came to 14 bases. Clones were sequenced by immunoSEQ multiplex PCR, and TCRdb holds only the in-frame ones, with some missing. This sample yields approximately 130,000 clones, of which under 85% are seen a single time; about a sixth belongs to the top ten. The gene calls are TRBV9 and TRBJ1-1, with a tentative D call TRBD1 (5 bases). Sequenced input: PBMCs or T cells enriched from blood (not recorded which). The sequence was obtained from a young man who had recovered from COVID-19. The CDR3 here is CASSANTGQNTEAFF. The CDR3 DNA sequence: TGTGCCAGCAGCGCGAACACAGGCCAAAACACTGAAGCTTTCTTT.